This TCR beta chain was sequenced in a study of blood T cell repertoires in COVID-19. Study context: Acute-phase and convalescent COVID-19 samples originated in the United States, Italy and Spain. The cDNA or gDNA used as material had been derived from T cells, B-cell-depleted T cells, or PBMCs.

In the authors' methods: By means of reference gene primer amplification, nucleated cell counts were estimated. Clones were sequenced by immunoSEQ multiplex PCR, and TCRdb holds only the in-frame ones, with some missing. That table furnishes V, J and clone size, whereas the DNA furnished D and trimming. The table records about 99,000 clones, roughly 84% of them present only once. The clonotype comes from a man between 65 and 85 years old with active or convalescent COVID-19. Sample: peripheral blood.

CDR3 sequence (DNA): TGTGCCAGCAGCTTATCCGGGGGGAGCTCCTACAATGAGCAGTTCTTC. Encoded protein: CASSLSGGSSYNEQFF. The rearrangement uses TRBV7-2 and TRBJ2-1; 7 bases align to TRBD2. Germline CDR1 reads SGHTA; CDR2 reads FQGNSA. Trimming removed 2 bases from V and 0 bases from J; junction bases left unmatched: 4. CDR3 length equals 16 residues. The full variable domain, with the rest looked up from reference TRBV7-2 and TRBJ2-1, is GAGVSQSPSNKVTEKGKDVELRCDPISGHTALYWYRQSLGQGLEFLIYFQGNSAPDKSGLPSDRFSAERTGGSVSTLTIQRTQQEDSAVYLCASSLSGGSSYNEQFFGPGTRLTVL.